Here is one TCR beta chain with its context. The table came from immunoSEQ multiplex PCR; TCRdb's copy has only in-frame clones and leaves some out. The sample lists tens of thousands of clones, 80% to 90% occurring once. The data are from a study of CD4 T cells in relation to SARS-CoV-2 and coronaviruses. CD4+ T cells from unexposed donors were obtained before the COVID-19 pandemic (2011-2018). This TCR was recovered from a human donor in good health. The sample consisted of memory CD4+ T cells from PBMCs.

DNA for the CDR3: TGTGCCAGTAGGACCGGGACTAGCGGGAACAATGAGCAGTTCTTC. Amino acids: CASRTGTSGNNEQFF. The V gene is TRBV19, the J gene TRBJ2-1; 13 bases are a match to TRBD2. Germline values: CDR1 LNHDA, CDR2 SQIVND (reference sequence). Trimming removed 6 bases from V and 5 bases from J; junction bases left unmatched: 4. CDR3 length equals 15 residues.